The TCR beta chain described here comes from a study of T-cell reconstitution after alpha-beta-depleted transplantation in children (dated by TCRdb to 2016 to 2017). Notes on the research overall: T-cell immune reconstitution after TCRalphabeta/CD19-depleted allogeneic hematopoietic cell transplantation in children was quantitatively tracked in the study by means of TCR repertoire profiling.

Reading the germline V gene gives CDR1 KGHSH and CDR2 LQKENI. Measured from the cysteine to the phenylalanine, the CDR3 is 16 residues long. This entry keeps only the CDR3 DNA: 48 bases, framed from base 1. V is clipped by 0 bases and J by 0 bases, and the sequence between their germline boundaries is 11 bases long. This clonotype was observed a few times. Its recognized antigen is unknown. No much larger clone exists at a distance of one base, and base qualities are not known. The library was built by means of PCR. The run used an Illumina HiSeq 2500. TCR library preparation used molecular barcoding, with unique molecular identifiers applied to normalize quantification of the TCRbeta repertoire. TCRdb redid the processing of the public reads, applying fastp at Q25 and MiXCR, and retained in-frame beta chains. When rows share a CDR3 protein, they turn into one entry using the most common DNA and genes. A total of around 380,000 distinct CDR3 sequences appear in this sample, roughly a tenth of them only once. Of the sample, nearly 5.5% is held by the ten largest clones.

The chain links TRBV18 with TRBJ1-1; no D gene call is confident. Here the sequenced sample was PBMCs from the stem cell graft donor, taken from the stem cell graft. The sequence derives from a human donor who donated a stem cell graft to a child with acute myeloid leukemia. The CDR3 is CASSPPVSGMNTEAFF. The DNA is as follows: TGTGCCAGCTCACCACCGGTGTCCGGCATGAACACTGAAGCTTTCTTT.